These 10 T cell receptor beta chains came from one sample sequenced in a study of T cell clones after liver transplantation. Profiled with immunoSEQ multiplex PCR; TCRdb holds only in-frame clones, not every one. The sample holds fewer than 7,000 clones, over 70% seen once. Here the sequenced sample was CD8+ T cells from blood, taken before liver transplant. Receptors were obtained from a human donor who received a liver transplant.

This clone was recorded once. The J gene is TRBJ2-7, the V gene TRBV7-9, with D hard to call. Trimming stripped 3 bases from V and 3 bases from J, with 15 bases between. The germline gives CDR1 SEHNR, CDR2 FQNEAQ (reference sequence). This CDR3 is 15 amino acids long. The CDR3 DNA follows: TGTGCCAGCAGCTTGTCGGCGGCCCCGGACTACGAGCAGTACTTC. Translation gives CASSLSAAPDYEQYF.

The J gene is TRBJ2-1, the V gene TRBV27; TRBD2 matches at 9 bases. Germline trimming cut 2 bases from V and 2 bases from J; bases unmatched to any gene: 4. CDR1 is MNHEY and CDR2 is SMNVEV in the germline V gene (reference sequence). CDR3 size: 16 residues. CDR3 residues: CASSLLAGITYNEQFF. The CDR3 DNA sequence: TGTGCCAGCAGTTTACTAGCGGGGATAACCTACAATGAGCAGTTCTTC.

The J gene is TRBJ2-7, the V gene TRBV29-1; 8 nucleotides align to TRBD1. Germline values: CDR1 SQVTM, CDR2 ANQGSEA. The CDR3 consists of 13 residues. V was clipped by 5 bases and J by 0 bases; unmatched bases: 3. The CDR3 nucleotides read TGCAGCGTTCGGACAGGGATCTCCTACGAGCAGTACTTC. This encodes CSVRTGISYEQYF.

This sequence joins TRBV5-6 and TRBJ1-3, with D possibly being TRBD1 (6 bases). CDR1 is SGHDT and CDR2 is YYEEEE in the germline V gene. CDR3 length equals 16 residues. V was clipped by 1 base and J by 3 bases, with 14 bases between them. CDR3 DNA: TGTGCCAGCAGCTTGACCCGGACAGACATTGGAAACACCATATATTTT. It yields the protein CASSLTRTDIGNTIYF.

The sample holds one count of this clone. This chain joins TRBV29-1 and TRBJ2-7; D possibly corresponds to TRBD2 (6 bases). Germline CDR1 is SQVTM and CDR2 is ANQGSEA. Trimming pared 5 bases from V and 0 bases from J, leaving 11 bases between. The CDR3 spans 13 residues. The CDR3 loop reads CSVPRGNSYEQYF. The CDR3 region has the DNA TGCAGCGTTCCGCGGGGTAACTCCTACGAGCAGTACTTC.

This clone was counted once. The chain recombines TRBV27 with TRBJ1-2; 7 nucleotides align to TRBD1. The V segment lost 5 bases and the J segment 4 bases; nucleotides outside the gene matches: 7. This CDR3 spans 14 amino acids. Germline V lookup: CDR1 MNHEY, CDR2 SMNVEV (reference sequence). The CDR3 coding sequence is TGTGCCAGCAGTCCCCGGGACAGAACCTATGGCTACACCTTC. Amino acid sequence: CASSPRDRTYGYTF.

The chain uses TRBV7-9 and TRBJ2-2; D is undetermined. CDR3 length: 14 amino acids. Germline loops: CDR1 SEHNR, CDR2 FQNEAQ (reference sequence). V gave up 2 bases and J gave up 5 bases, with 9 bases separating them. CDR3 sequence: CASSLTAGTGELFF. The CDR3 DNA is TGTGCCAGCAGCTTAACGGCCGGGACCGGGGAGCTGTTTTTT.

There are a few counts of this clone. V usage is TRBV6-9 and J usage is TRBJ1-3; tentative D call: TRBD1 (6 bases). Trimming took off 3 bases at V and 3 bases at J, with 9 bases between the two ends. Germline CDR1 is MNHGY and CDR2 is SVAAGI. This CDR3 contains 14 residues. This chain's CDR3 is CASSYRGYGNTIYF. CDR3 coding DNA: TGTGCCAGCAGTTACAGGGGCTATGGAAACACCATATATTTT.

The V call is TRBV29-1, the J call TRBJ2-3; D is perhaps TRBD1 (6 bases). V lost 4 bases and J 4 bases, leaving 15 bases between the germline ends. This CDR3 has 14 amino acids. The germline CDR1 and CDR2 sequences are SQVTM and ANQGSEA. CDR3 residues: CSVGGGHDADTQYF. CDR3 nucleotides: TGCAGCGTTGGAGGGGGACATGACGCAGATACGCAGTATTTT.

The CDR3 DNA is TGTGCCAGCAGTTTTACAGGGAGGAACACTGAAGCTTTCTTT. Translated: CASSFTGRNTEAFF. The chain recombines TRBV27 with TRBJ1-1; D is perhaps TRBD1 (6 bases). This CDR3 spans 14 amino acids. Looked up from germline, CDR1 is MNHEY and CDR2 is SMNVEV (reference sequence). V lost 3 bases and J lost 1, with 9 bases in between.